These 8 T cell receptor beta chains came from one sample sequenced in a study of cytomegalovirus exposure and HLA in healthy donors. Clones were read by immunoSEQ multiplex PCR, and TCRdb kept only the in-frame ones, dropping some. The sample has approximately 160,000 clones, roughly 91% seen once. Sequencing input: PBMCs. Receptor source: a woman younger than 35 in good health and CMV-seropositive.

This rearrangement joins TRBV30 to TRBJ2-5; TRBD1 matches at 9 bases. The ends lost 0 bases at V and 5 bases at J; junction bases unmatched: 4. The CDR3 has 14 amino acids. Germline lookup yields CDR1 GTSNPN and CDR2 SVGIG (reference sequence). The CDR3 DNA reads TGTGCCTGGAGTGTAACAGGGGGCGGTGAGACCCAGTACTTC. This codes for CAWSVTGGGETQYF.

The chain carries TRBV9 and TRBJ2-1; D is perhaps TRBD2 (5 bases). The CDR3 has 13 residues. V gave up 0 bases and J gave up 8 bases, with 9 bases separating them. Germline CDR1 and CDR2: SGDLS and YYNGEE. Written as DNA, the CDR3 is TGTGCCAGCAGCGTAGCGTCGAGGGATGAGCAGTTCTTC. Encoded protein: CASSVASRDEQFF.

The gene calls are TRBV19 and TRBJ1-4, with a possible D match to TRBD1 (5 bases). V dropped 6 bases and J dropped 3 bases, with 11 bases sitting between them. The germline gives CDR1 LNHDA, CDR2 SQIVND (reference sequence). The CDR3 is 14 amino acids. The DNA of the CDR3 is TGTGCCAGTAGAATGACGGGGGCTAATGAAAAACTGTTTTTT. Translation gives CASRMTGANEKLFF.

Ten or more counts support this clone. The chain uses TRBV5-1 and TRBJ2-7, with 7 bases fitting TRBD1. The CDR3 has 13 residues. Germline CDR1 SGHRS, CDR2 YFSETQ. J gave up 2 bases and V 5 bases, and 4 bases lay outside the gene matches. CDR3 in DNA: TGCGCCAGCAGAAGGGGACAGACCTACGAGCAGTACTTC. Its protein product is CASRRGQTYEQYF.

The V and J genes are TRBV7-2 and TRBJ2-6, with a tentative D call TRBD1 (6 bases). The germline V gene encodes CDR1 SGHTA and CDR2 FQGNSA. This CDR3 spans 19 amino acids. Between the trimmed V and J ends, which lost 4 bases and 0 bases, there was a span of 19 bases. CDR3 loop: CASSSTGPGKPSGANVLTF. In DNA form, the CDR3 reads TGTGCCAGCAGCTCGACAGGACCCGGCAAACCCTCTGGGGCCAACGTCCTGACTTTC.

This chain connects TRBV28 to TRBJ2-3; 12 nucleotides line up with TRBD2. In germline, CDR1 is MDHEN, CDR2 SYDVKM. The J segment lost 2 bases and the V segment lost 6 bases, leaving 9 bases of the junction unmatched. This CDR3 comprises 17 residues. The CDR3, as DNA: TGTGCCAGCAGCTCCTCGACTAGCGGGAGTATCACAGATACGCAGTATTTT. It translates to CASSSSTSGSITDTQYF.

V is TRBV7-9 and J is TRBJ2-6; D perhaps matches TRBD2 (5 bases). CDR3 length: 16 amino acids. The V gene's germline CDR1 is SEHNR and CDR2 FQNEAQ (reference sequence). Trimming pared 8 bases from V and 0 bases from J, leaving 14 bases between. CDR3 nucleotide sequence: TGTGCCAGCCGGGGAAGGGTACCCTCTGGGGCCAACGTCCTGACTTTC. Encoded protein: CASRGRVPSGANVLTF.

The J gene is TRBJ1-1, the V gene TRBV9; tentative D call: TRBD1 (5 bases). The length of the CDR3 is 13 residues. Germline V CDR1 and CDR2: SGDLS, YYNGEE. V lost 0 bases, J lost 5 bases, and 8 bases lay in between. In DNA, the CDR3 is TGTGCCAGCAGCGTAGGATCAGGGACTGAAGCTTTCTTT. Translation gives CASSVGSGTEAFF.